This T cell receptor beta chain emerged from a study of blood T cell repertoires in COVID-19. This CDR3 region has 13 residues. V was cut by 6 bases and J by 7 bases, with 16 bases left in between. Germline V gene lookup returns CDR1 SQVTM and CDR2 ANQGSEA. TCRdb keeps only in-frame clones here, not all; method: immunoSEQ multiplex PCR. The sample yields 310,000 or so clones, 87% seen once. This TCR was sampled from a man aged 30 to 45 with COVID-19, enrolled during active disease. V and J are TRBV29-1 and TRBJ2-1; D perhaps matches TRBD2 (7 bases). What was sequenced was peripheral blood. CDR3 loop: CSVREGGRNEQFF. The DNA of the CDR3 is TGCAGCGTGCGAGAGGGGGGGAGAAATGAGCAGTTCTTC.